The following is a T cell receptor beta chain sequence with its context. Enrolled through a virtual design, the participants were between roughly 18 and 90 years of age and came from about two dozen US areas. Donors in Cohort 3 who had recovered were those with two negative PCRs, healthcare professional clearance, or resolution of their symptoms. This entry belongs to a study of blood T cell repertoires in COVID-19. In the study overall: Samples taken during acute and convalescent COVID-19 were collected in the United States, Italy and Spain.

The J segment lost 6 bases and the V segment lost 4 bases, leaving 10 bases of the junction unmatched. This CDR3 is 16 amino acids long. Germline V lookup: CDR1 MGHRA, CDR2 YSYEKL. As originally analysed: Reference gene primer amplification yielded estimated nucleated cell counts. The assay was immunoSEQ multiplex PCR, and TCRdb's table has in-frame clones only and misses some. From that table come the V and J calls and clone size; the DNA was used to work out D and trimming. Of about 170,000 clones in the sample, over 75% were seen once. The source material was PBMCs or T cells enriched from blood (not recorded which). This receptor was taken from a woman aged 18-30 years who had recovered from COVID-19. The V call is TRBV4-1, the J call TRBJ2-3; 10 bases are a match to TRBD2. The CDR3 bases are TGCGCCAGCAGCCCGCCGGGGCTAGCGGGAGCCGATACGCAGTATTTT. Translated, it gives CASSPPGLAGADTQYF.